This T cell receptor beta chain is drawn from a study of Ad26.COV2.S vaccination and SARS-CoV-2 variants. For the study at large: Donor was one of the participants in the Ad26.COV2.S arm of the COV1001 trial. Ad26.COV2.S was injected intramuscularly once or twice, 56 days apart.

General study results and limits: Placebo recipients had lower spike-specific TCR breadth than vaccine recipients. Vaccinated and placebo-treated recipients had similar non-spike TCR breadth.

Sequencing used immunoSEQ multiplex PCR; TCRdb keeps in-frame clones, though not all of them. The sample contains about 350,000 clones, roughly 90% of which appear only once. Treatment here: some 20 received Ad26.COV2.S at low or high dose, single or two shots; several received placebo; per-sample allocation not given. Specimen acquisition occurred on day 63 following the initial vaccine or placebo injection. For this clone: Antigen unknown.

The CDR3 has 15 residues. Germline CDR1 is MDHEN and CDR2 is SYDVKM. With 4 bases clipped from V and 8 bases from J, the junction kept 5 bases outside the gene matches. The specimen was peripheral blood, collected in a trial of Ad26.COV2.S vaccine versus placebo. The clonotype was recovered from a person aged 18-60 years who received the Ad26.COV2.S COVID-19 vaccine or a placebo. The chain employs TRBV28 and TRBJ2-1; 13 positions match TRBD2. In DNA, the CDR3 is TGTGCCAGCAGTTCAACTAGCGGGAGGGCCTATGAGCAGTTCTTC. It yields the protein CASSSTSGRAYEQFF.